These 25 T cell receptor beta chains were sequenced from one sample in a study of regulatory T cells in long-lasting Graves disease. For TCR beta, libraries came from iRepertoire HTBI primers and Arm-PCR of CDR3 regions. MiXCR, applied by TCRdb to the multiplex PCR reads, yields one record per CDR3 protein. The sample contains under 250,000 distinct CDR3 sequences, around 20% of which appear only once. Time point indicated: newly diagnosed GD, antithyroid drugs for less than 3 months. RNA extracted from PBMCs served as the sequencing template. The sequencing here drew on peripheral blood mononuclear cells (PBMCs), taken at new diagnosis, from a patient treated with antithyroid drugs. The receptors here all came from a female donor with Graves disease.

This clonotype was found many times. This chain uses TRBV20-1 with TRBJ1-4; 7 nucleotides line up with TRBD1. The germline CDR1 and CDR2 sequences are DFQATT and SNEGSKA (reference sequence). This CDR3 is built from 13 residues. V gave up 4 bases and J gave up 4 bases; unmatched junction bases: 3. The DNA for the CDR3 is TGCAGTGCTACGGGACAGCTTAATGAAAAACTGTTTTTT. As protein: CSATGQLNEKLFF.

This clonotype was counted at least ten times. The J gene is TRBJ1-2, the V gene TRBV3-1; D perhaps matches TRBD1 (5 bases). This CDR3 has 12 amino acids. Germline V gene data show CDR1 as LGHDT and CDR2 as YNNKEL (reference sequence). V was trimmed by 5 bases and J by 8 bases, leaving 12 bases between them. As DNA, the CDR3 is TGTGCCAGCAGCTCGAGGGGTAAGGGCTACACCTTC. Translated, it gives CASSSRGKGYTF.

In this sample, this clonotype turned up many times. This chain links TRBV7-3 with TRBJ2-5, with TRBD1 matching 7 bases. The germline V gene encodes CDR1 SGHTA and CDR2 FQGTGA. CDR3 size: 15 residues. The ends lost 2 bases at V and 4 bases at J; junction bases unmatched: 7. The CDR3 region has the DNA TGTGCCAGCAGCTTACTCGGGACAGCAGCAGAGACCCAGTACTTC. This sequence encodes CASSLLGTAAETQYF.

This chain connects TRBV5-1 to TRBJ1-2; D might be TRBD1 (6 bases). The germline gives CDR1 SGHRS, CDR2 YFSETQ. CDR3 length equals 13 residues. V dropped 4 bases and J dropped 8 bases, with 15 bases sitting between them. CDR3 residues: CASSRDNGYGYTF. In DNA form, the CDR3 reads TGCGCCAGCAGCCGGGACAATGGGTACGGCTACACCTTC.

Of note for this clonotype: A much larger clone sits a single nucleotide away, making a read error possible. The gene calls are TRBV15 and TRBJ1-4, with D maybe TRBD1 (6 bases). The CDR3 sequence is 16 residues long. Germline lookup yields CDR1 LNHNV and CDR2 YYDKDF (reference sequence). The CDR3 loop is CATNRPGRGAVEKLFF. The CDR3 nucleotides are TGTGCCACCAACAGACCCGGACGGGGGGCGGTTGAAAAACTGTTTTTT.

This clonotype was counted ten times or more. The chain recombines TRBV20-1 with TRBJ1-1; weak D call: TRBD1 (6 bases). CDR3 size: 12 residues. The V end was cut by 0 bases, the J end by 10 bases, with 12 bases between. CDR1 is DFQATT, CDR2 SNEGSKA, per germline (reference sequence). CDR3 residues: CSARDQGMRAFF. CDR3 in DNA: TGCAGTGCTAGAGATCAGGGGATGAGAGCTTTCTTT.

This clonotype has ten or more counts. V and J are TRBV20-1 and TRBJ2-3; 8 bases align to TRBD1. The trim removed 5 bases at V and 0 bases at J, leaving 10 bases unmatched. Germline CDR1 is DFQATT and CDR2 is SNEGSKA (reference sequence). The CDR3 spans 16 residues. This CDR3 reads CSARSNRGASTDTQYF. CDR3 nucleotide sequence: TGCAGTGCTCGCTCCAACAGGGGGGCTAGCACAGATACGCAGTATTTT.

The chain recombines TRBV6-1 with TRBJ2-6, with 7 nucleotides matching TRBD1. The V and J ends lost 5 bases and 0 bases, in that order; junction bases with no gene match: 13. Per the germline V gene, CDR1 is MNHNS and CDR2 is SASEGT. The CDR3 has 19 residues. CDR3 sequence: CASSPAEGTVASGANVLTF. Here the CDR3 DNA reads TGTGCCAGCAGTCCCGCCGAGGGGACAGTTGCCTCTGGGGCCAACGTCCTGACTTTC.

This clonotype was picked up many times. V usage is TRBV4-1 and J usage is TRBJ2-7, with TRBD2 identical over 7 bases. CDR1 MGHRA and CDR2 YSYEKL come from the germline V gene. V lost 2 bases, J lost 3 bases, and 10 bases stayed unmatched. The CDR3 totals 16 residues. The CDR3 region is CASSQLRGGTSYEQYF. CDR3 DNA sequence: TGCGCCAGCAGCCAACTTCGGGGAGGGACCAGCTACGAGCAGTACTTC.

The V and J genes are TRBV7-9 and TRBJ1-2; D is unclear. Germline V gives CDR1 SEHNR, CDR2 FQNEAQ (reference sequence). V gave up 1 base and J gave up 6 bases, with 15 bases separating them. The CDR3 totals 15 residues. DNA of the CDR3: TGTGCCAGCAGCTTAGGCACGCGACATCGGGATGGCTACACCTTC. Encoded protein: CASSLGTRHRDGYTF.

J is TRBJ2-7 and V is TRBV28; D might be TRBD2 (6 bases). The CDR3 sequence is 14 residues long. The V end lost 3 bases, the J end lost 1 base, and 10 bases lay between the germline ends. The germline V gene encodes CDR1 MDHEN and CDR2 SYDVKM. The CDR3 is CASSFPEGSYEQYF. The CDR3 DNA sequence: TGTGCCAGCAGTTTCCCGGAGGGATCCTACGAGCAGTACTTC. Complete variable domain (other parts from reference TRBV28 and TRBJ2-7): DVKVTQSSRYLVKRTGEKVFLECVQDMDHENMFWYRQDPGLGLRLIYFSYDVKMKEKGDIPEGYSVSREKKERFSLILESASTNQTSMYLCASSFPEGSYEQYFGPGTRLTVT.

Only one count was recorded for this clonotype. The genes are TRBV20-1 and TRBJ1-2; TRBD1 matches at 11 bases. Trimming at V came to 6 bases and at J to 5 bases, leaving 5 bases not matched to a gene. The CDR3 loop spans 13 amino acids. The germline gives CDR1 DFQATT, CDR2 SNEGSKA (reference sequence). CDR3 in DNA: TGCAGTGCAACCGGGACAGGGGGTTATGGCTACACCTTC. As protein: CSATGTGGYGYTF.

There are many counts of this clonotype. The V call is TRBV10-3, the J call TRBJ1-1, with D possibly matching TRBD1 (5 bases). The germline V gene has CDR1 ENHRY and CDR2 SYGVKD. The CDR3 length is 14 residues. V was clipped by 0 bases and J by 7 bases, with 12 bases between them. DNA of the CDR3: TGTGCCATCAGTGAGTCTGGGCAGGGTGATGAAGCTTTCTTT. As protein: CAISESGQGDEAFF.

This clonotype was counted between two and nine times. The CDR3: CSVEGGGRTNNEQFF. CDR3 nucleotides: TGCAGCGTTGAAGGCGGAGGCAGGACCAACAATGAGCAGTTCTTC. The chain recombines TRBV29-1 with TRBJ2-1, with D perhaps TRBD2 (5 bases). The CDR3 extends over 15 amino acids. Trimming pared 1 base from V and 5 bases from J, leaving 15 bases between. Germline-derived CDR1 and CDR2 are SQVTM and ANQGSEA.

The chain couples TRBV6-1 to TRBJ1-5; the D gene is possibly TRBD1 (5 bases). The germline CDR1 and CDR2 sequences are MNHNS and SASEGT. V was trimmed by 6 bases and J by 4 bases, leaving 16 bases between them. CDR3 length: 15 amino acids. CDR3 bases: TGTGCCAGCAGAAAACGGGACGCGGCTAATCAGCCCCAGCATTTT. Its protein is CASRKRDAANQPQHF.

This clonotype showed up many times. This chain connects TRBV5-6 to TRBJ2-3; D uncertain. Trimming cost V 1 base and J 2 bases, with 11 bases left between them. The CDR3 length is 15 residues. The germline gives CDR1 SGHDT, CDR2 YYEEEE. The CDR3 region is CASSLMGTSTDTQYF. CDR3 DNA: TGTGCCAGCAGCTTGATGGGTACATCCACAGATACGCAGTATTTT.

In this sample, this clonotype turned up many times. The chain has TRBV2 and TRBJ2-6; the D call may be TRBD1 or TRBD2 (5 bases each). Germline-derived CDR1 and CDR2 are SNHLY and FYNNEI. The CDR3 is made up of 17 amino acids. Trimming stripped 5 bases from V and 0 bases from J, with 14 bases between. CDR3 bases: TGTGCCAGCAGTACTGAGGGACCGCGCTCTGGGGCCAACGTCCTGACTTTC. Protein product: CASSTEGPRSGANVLTF.

For this clonotype: This sequence is one base from a far larger clone and is likely a read error. Without the conserved terminal phenylalanine or tryptophan, this CDR3 likely stems from a read error. The chain combines TRBV7-2 with TRBJ2-3; the D is unclear. Trimming pared 7 bases from V and 8 bases from J, leaving 13 bases between. Germline V gene sequence: CDR1 SGHTA, CDR2 FQGNSA. The CDR3 has 12 residues. As DNA, the CDR3 is TGTGCCAGCACCTCGGGCCTGAGTACGCAGTATCTT. Translation: CASTSGLSTQYL.

The rearrangement links TRBV6-1 to TRBJ1-3; D is uncertain. Trimming pared 10 bases from V and 0 bases from J, leaving 13 bases between. The CDR3 sequence is 14 residues long. Per germline, CDR1 MNHNS and CDR2 SASEGT. The CDR3 DNA reads as TGTGCCACTTTACCAAAAAGCTCTGGAAACACCATATATTTT. Translated, it gives CATLPKSSGNTIYF.

This clonotype was detected ten times or more. The chain links TRBV7-3 to TRBJ2-1, with a tentative D call TRBD2 (7 bases). This CDR3 comprises 15 residues. V dropped 9 bases and J dropped 5 bases, with 20 bases sitting between them. CDR1 is SGHTA, CDR2 FQGTGA, per germline. CDR3 sequence (DNA): TGTGCCAGTGCCGGGGGCGGGGGAACCAACAATGAGCAGTTCTTC. The encoded protein is CASAGGGGTNNEQFF.

V is TRBV6-9 and J is TRBJ2-5; 7 positions agree with TRBD2. V lost 4 bases and J lost 4; bases outside the gene matches: 9. This CDR3 is 15 amino acids long. Germline V gives CDR1 MNHGY, CDR2 SVAAGI. The CDR3 nucleotides read TGTGCCAGCAGTTTGAGTCTAGCGGTTTTAGAGACCCAGTACTTC. Its protein is CASSLSLAVLETQYF.

This chain links TRBV6-5 with TRBJ2-2; TRBD2 matches at 7 bases. The germline V gene has CDR1 MNHEY and CDR2 SVGAGI. The trim removed 0 bases at V and 7 bases at J, leaving 8 bases unmatched. The CDR3 runs 16 residues. As DNA, the CDR3 is TGTGCCAGCAGTTACTCGTTCGCGGGGGTGGGCGGGGAGCTGTTTTTT. It translates to CASSYSFAGVGGELFF.

This clonotype was seen only a few times. The chain has TRBV19 and TRBJ2-5; a weak D match, TRBD1 (6 bases). Germline V lookup: CDR1 LNHDA, CDR2 SQIVND (reference sequence). This CDR3 is built from 15 residues. Trimming shortened V by 7 bases and J by 2 bases, and 17 bases separated the two germline ends. CDR3 bases: TGTGCCAGTACCCTCAACGGACAGATACAAGAGACCCAGTACTTC. Its translation: CASTLNGQIQETQYF.

Comments on this clonotype: A much larger clonotype is one base distant, so this may be a read error. The CDR3 does not end in the conserved phenylalanine or tryptophan, so this is likely a read error. The chain employs TRBV4-1 and TRBJ2-5; no definite D call. V shed 4 bases and J shed 4 bases, with 13 bases lying between them. The length of the CDR3 is 14 residues. CDR1 MGHRA and CDR2 YSYEKL come from the germline V gene. CDR3 sequence: CASSPFFPPETQYL. CDR3 sequence (DNA): TGCGCCAGCAGCCCGTTTTTCCCGCCAGAGACCCAGTACCTC.

The sample holds many counts of this clonotype. The chain recombines TRBV3-1 with TRBJ2-7; D not certain. Germline CDR1 is LGHDT and CDR2 is YNNKEL (reference sequence). The CDR3 loop spans 14 amino acids. V was pared by 0 bases and J by 7 bases, with 13 bases between. The CDR3 protein is CASSQDLLRPEQYF. The CDR3 DNA reads TGTGCCAGCAGCCAAGATCTGTTGAGGCCTGAGCAGTACTTC.